Following are 24 T cell receptor beta chains from one sample sequenced in a study of a mutant IDH1 vaccine in newly diagnosed glioma. Time point specified: week 11, during vaccination. Doses consisted of 300 ug of mutant IDH1 20-mer peptide each, paired with topical imiquimod. For these receptors, no antigen is known. The assay was immunoSEQ multiplex PCR, and TCRdb's table has in-frame clones only and misses some. The repertoire consists of roughly 120,000 clones, with around 90% occurring once and the leading ten covering roughly 0.62%. The material was PBMCs, obtained from a glioma patient whose treatment included an IDH1 peptide vaccine. The receptors stem from a woman between 45 and 60 years old with glioma.

This clone came up once. This chain uses TRBV10-3 with TRBJ2-2; TRBD2 matches at 15 bases. Germline lookup yields CDR1 ENHRY and CDR2 SYGVKD. CDR3 length: 14 residues. Unmatched junction bases numbered 4, after V lost 10 bases and J lost 7 bases. DNA for the CDR3: TGTGCCACCGGACTAGCGGGAGGGAACGGGGAGCTGTTTTTT. This codes for CATGLAGGNGELFF.

This clone has a single count. This chain connects TRBV27 to TRBJ2-5, with D tentatively TRBD2 (6 bases). The CDR3 contains 15 residues. Germline loops: CDR1 MNHEY, CDR2 SMNVEV (reference sequence). V was cut by 7 bases and J by 3 bases, with 18 bases left in between. The CDR3 loop reads CASTPVAGRKETQYF. The CDR3, as DNA: TGTGCCAGCACCCCCGTGGCGGGAAGAAAAGAGACCCAGTACTTC.

The CDR3 region is CASSDGRRGLNNEQFF. The DNA for the CDR3 is TGTGCCAGCAGTGATGGGAGAAGGGGCTTGAACAATGAGCAGTTCTTC. This chain uses TRBV2 with TRBJ2-1; D may correspond to TRBD1 or TRBD2 (5 bases each). This CDR3 spans 16 amino acids. The V end was cut by 3 bases, the J end by 5 bases, with 17 bases between. The germline V gene encodes CDR1 SNHLY and CDR2 FYNNEI.

This chain joins TRBV28 and TRBJ2-5, with D hard to call. The germline V gene has CDR1 MDHEN and CDR2 SYDVKM. The ends were cut back, 4 bases at V and 4 bases at J, with 7 bases in the middle. This CDR3 is 12 amino acids long. The CDR3 bases are TGTGCCAGCAGTTCATTTACAGAGACCCAGTACTTC. Encoded protein: CASSSFTETQYF.

The chain is built from TRBV7-8 and TRBJ1-5; 7 bases fit TRBD1. Germline V gene sequence: CDR1 SGHVS, CDR2 FQNEAQ. The CDR3 spans 17 residues. Trimming cost V 6 bases and J 0 bases; bases outside gene matches: 11. The CDR3 coding sequence is TGTGCCAGCAGACAACGACAGGGTTTCTATAGCAATCAGCCCCAGCATTTT. Its protein is CASRQRQGFYSNQPQHF.

The rearrangement links TRBV6-6 to TRBJ2-7, with D possibly being TRBD1 or TRBD2 (5 bases each). V lost 2 bases to trimming and J lost 9 bases, with 11 bases between them. CDR1 MNHNY and CDR2 SVGAGI come from the germline V gene (reference sequence). The CDR3 spans 12 residues. The CDR3 nucleotides read TGTGCCAGCAGTTACGATGGGACGTGGCAGTACTTC. Translated: CASSYDGTWQYF.

V gene TRBV9 combines with J gene TRBJ2-1; 7 bases map to TRBD1. J lost 1 base, V lost 7 bases, and 8 bases had no gene match. CDR1 is SGDLS, CDR2 YYNGEE, per germline. CDR3 length: 15 residues. The CDR3 sequence is CASGDVDRSYNEQFF. The CDR3 coding sequence is TGTGCCAGCGGGGATGTGGACAGGTCCTACAATGAGCAGTTCTTC.

The CDR3 coding sequence is TGTGCCAGCAGCTTAGGGACTCTAGCCAGCCTCTACAATGAGCAGTTCTTC. Translated, it gives CASSLGTLASLYNEQFF. V and J are TRBV7-3 and TRBJ2-1; TRBD2 is a possible D gene (6 bases). The CDR3 sequence is 17 residues long. Germline V gene lookup returns CDR1 SGHTA and CDR2 FQGTGA. V gave up 2 bases and J gave up 3 bases, with 17 bases separating them.

The chain recombines TRBV19 with TRBJ1-3, with TRBD1 matching 8 bases. From germline, CDR1 is LNHDA and CDR2 SQIVND (reference sequence). CDR3 size: 14 residues. Germline trimming cut 5 bases from V and 0 bases from J; bases unmatched to any gene: 0. The CDR3 DNA reads as TGTGCCAGTAGTGGACAGGGCTCTGGAAACACCATATATTTT. Protein: CASSGQGSGNTIYF.

This clone was counted once. CDR3 DNA: TGTGCCAGCTTGCGGGACTCAACTAATGAAAAACTGTTTTTT. Protein sequence: CASLRDSTNEKLFF. The chain joins TRBV28 to TRBJ1-4, with D maybe TRBD1 (5 bases). The CDR3 length is 14 residues. Trimming removed 8 bases at V and 0 bases at J, with 10 bases between. Germline V gives CDR1 MDHEN, CDR2 SYDVKM.

The chain employs TRBV30 and TRBJ2-7; 8 bases are shared with TRBD2. The CDR3 totals 13 residues. Germline-derived CDR1 and CDR2 are GTSNPN and SVGIG (reference sequence). J was trimmed by 6 bases and V by 2 bases; bases with no gene match: 6. CDR3 DNA sequence: TGTGCCTGGAGTACAGCGGGAGCACGCGAGCAGTACTTC. The encoded protein is CAWSTAGAREQYF.

The chain couples TRBV30 to TRBJ2-7; D possibly corresponds to TRBD2 (6 bases). The CDR3 runs to 13 residues. V was clipped by 4 bases and J by 3 bases, with 13 bases between them. Germline assignment: CDR1 GTSNPN and CDR2 SVGIG (reference sequence). The CDR3 nucleotides read TGTGCCTGGAATCGCGGGACCTACTACGAGCAGTACTTC. Residues: CAWNRGTYYEQYF.

The V and J genes are TRBV19 and TRBJ2-7; 8 bases fit TRBD2. CDR1 and CDR2 (germline): LNHDA, SQIVND (reference sequence). V trimming: 5 bases; J trimming: 1 base; junction bases outside the gene matches: 10. CDR3 length equals 16 residues. Here the CDR3 reads CASSALTSARSYEQYF. CDR3 in DNA: TGTGCCAGTAGTGCCCTGACTAGCGCCAGATCCTACGAGCAGTACTTC.

The chain is built from TRBV2 and TRBJ2-3; 13 positions match TRBD2. J was trimmed by 5 bases and V by 4 bases; bases with no gene match: 9. Looked up from germline, CDR1 is SNHLY and CDR2 is FYNNEI. The CDR3 consists of 17 residues. The CDR3 DNA sequence: TGTGCCAGCAGTGCCCCCCAAGGACTAGCGGGAGAAGATACGCAGTATTTT. Translated, it gives CASSAPQGLAGEDTQYF. Full variable domain (rest looked up from reference TRBV2 and TRBJ2-3): EPEVTQTPSHQVTQMGQEVILRCVPISNHLYFYWYRQILGQKVEFLVSFYNNEISEKSEIFDDQFSVERPDGSNFTLKIRSTKLEDSAMYFCASSAPQGLAGEDTQYFGPGTRLTVL.

The gene calls are TRBV7-9 and TRBJ2-5; either TRBD1 or TRBD2 may fit D (5 bases each). V was trimmed by 6 bases and J by 3 bases, leaving 17 bases between them. Germline V gene lookup returns CDR1 SEHNR and CDR2 FQNEAQ (reference sequence). This CDR3 contains 15 residues. This chain's CDR3 is CASSQLIGTKETQYF. CDR3 nucleotides: TGTGCCAGCAGTCAGCTTATCGGGACGAAAGAGACCCAGTACTTC.

CDR3: CASSPRTGADTQYF. Here the CDR3 DNA reads TGTGCCAGCAGCCCGCGGACAGGGGCAGATACGCAGTATTTT. The chain recombines TRBV9 with TRBJ2-3; TRBD1 matches 9 bases. Germline lookup yields CDR1 SGDLS and CDR2 YYNGEE. This CDR3 has 14 residues. V lost 4 bases to trimming and J lost 4 bases; unmatched junction nucleotides: 4.

V is TRBV9 and J is TRBJ2-3; 7 bases align to TRBD1. CDR1 SGDLS and CDR2 YYNGEE come from the germline V gene. The ends lost 1 base at V and 2 bases at J; junction bases unmatched: 4. This CDR3 is built from 15 residues. As DNA, the CDR3 is TGTGCCAGCAGCGTAAGGCAGGGGGTCACAGATACGCAGTATTTT. It is translated as CASSVRQGVTDTQYF.

V is TRBV6-5 and J is TRBJ2-1; TRBD1 aligns across 7 bases. CDR3 length: 15 residues. J was trimmed by 5 bases and V by 6 bases; bases with no gene match: 10. In germline, CDR1 is MNHEY, CDR2 SVGAGI. CDR3 amino acids: CASSRTGLYHNEQFF. DNA of the CDR3: TGTGCCAGCAGCCGGACAGGTCTTTATCACAATGAGCAGTTCTTC.

The J gene is TRBJ1-5, the V gene TRBV23-1; D possibly corresponds to TRBD1 (5 bases). TRBV23-1 is assigned to the ORF class and has an uncertain function. V was shortened by 2 bases and J by 7 bases, with 21 bases between the two germline ends. This CDR3 contains 17 residues. The CDR3 reads CASSQRSGNNASQPQHF. CDR3 in DNA: TGCGCCAGCAGTCAACGGTCAGGGAACAACGCCTCGCAGCCCCAGCATTTT.

This chain links TRBV7-3 with TRBJ1-1, with no clear D. With 2 bases removed from V and 3 bases from J, the gap between germline ends came to 7 bases. This CDR3 is built from 13 residues. Per germline, CDR1 SGHTA and CDR2 FQGTGA. In DNA, the CDR3 is TGTGCCAGCAGCTTATCACGGGACACTGAAGCTTTCTTT. It specifies CASSLSRDTEAFF.

This sequence joins TRBV7-2 and TRBJ2-1; TRBD2 might be the D (6 bases). The V end was cut by 3 bases, the J end by 8 bases, with 14 bases between. This CDR3 is built from 14 residues. CDR1 and CDR2 from the germline V gene are SGHTA and FQGNSA. The CDR3 spells CASSFDPSEDEQFF. DNA of the CDR3: TGTGCCAGCAGCTTTGATCCTAGCGAAGATGAGCAGTTCTTC.

This chain links TRBV14 with TRBJ1-2; 8 nucleotides agree with TRBD1. Germline CDR1 SGHDN, CDR2 FVKESK. The CDR3 covers 13 residues. The J segment lost 8 bases and the V segment lost 5 bases, leaving 7 bases of the junction unmatched. The CDR3 DNA reads as TGTGCCAGCAGCAAGGACAGGGTAAACGGCTACACCTTC. This codes for CASSKDRVNGYTF. Based on the CDR3 plus reference TRBV14 and TRBJ1-2, the full variable domain is EAGVTQFPSHSVIEKGQTVTLRCDPISGHDNLYWYRRVMGKEIKFLLHFVKESKQDESGMPNNRFLAERTGGTYSTLKVQPAELEDSGVYFCASSKDRVNGYTFGSGTRLTVV.

The V call is TRBV6-5, the J call TRBJ1-5; the match to TRBD1 covers 7 bases. From germline, CDR1 is MNHEY and CDR2 SVGAGI. Trimming removed 5 bases from V and 1 base from J; junction bases left unmatched: 5. CDR3 length: 15 amino acids. The CDR3 spells CASSTGQTSNQPQHF. The CDR3, as DNA: TGTGCCAGCAGTACGGGACAGACGAGCAATCAGCCCCAGCATTTT.

This sequence joins TRBV5-1 and TRBJ2-1, with 7 bases aligning to TRBD1. The CDR3 has 14 residues. CDR1 is SGHRS, CDR2 YFSETQ, per germline. V gave up 4 bases and J gave up 7 bases; unmatched junction bases: 8. The DNA for the CDR3 is TGCGCCAGCAGCCCCGGCCTGACAGGGAATGAGCAGTTCTTC. Its protein is CASSPGLTGNEQFF. The variable domain in full, with the rest retrieved from reference TRBV5-1 and TRBJ2-1, is KAGVTQTPRYLIKTRGQQVTLSCSPISGHRSVSWYQQTPGQGLQFLFEYFSETQRNKGNFPGRFSGRQFSNSRSEMNVSTLELGDSALYLCASSPGLTGNEQFFGPGTRLTVL.